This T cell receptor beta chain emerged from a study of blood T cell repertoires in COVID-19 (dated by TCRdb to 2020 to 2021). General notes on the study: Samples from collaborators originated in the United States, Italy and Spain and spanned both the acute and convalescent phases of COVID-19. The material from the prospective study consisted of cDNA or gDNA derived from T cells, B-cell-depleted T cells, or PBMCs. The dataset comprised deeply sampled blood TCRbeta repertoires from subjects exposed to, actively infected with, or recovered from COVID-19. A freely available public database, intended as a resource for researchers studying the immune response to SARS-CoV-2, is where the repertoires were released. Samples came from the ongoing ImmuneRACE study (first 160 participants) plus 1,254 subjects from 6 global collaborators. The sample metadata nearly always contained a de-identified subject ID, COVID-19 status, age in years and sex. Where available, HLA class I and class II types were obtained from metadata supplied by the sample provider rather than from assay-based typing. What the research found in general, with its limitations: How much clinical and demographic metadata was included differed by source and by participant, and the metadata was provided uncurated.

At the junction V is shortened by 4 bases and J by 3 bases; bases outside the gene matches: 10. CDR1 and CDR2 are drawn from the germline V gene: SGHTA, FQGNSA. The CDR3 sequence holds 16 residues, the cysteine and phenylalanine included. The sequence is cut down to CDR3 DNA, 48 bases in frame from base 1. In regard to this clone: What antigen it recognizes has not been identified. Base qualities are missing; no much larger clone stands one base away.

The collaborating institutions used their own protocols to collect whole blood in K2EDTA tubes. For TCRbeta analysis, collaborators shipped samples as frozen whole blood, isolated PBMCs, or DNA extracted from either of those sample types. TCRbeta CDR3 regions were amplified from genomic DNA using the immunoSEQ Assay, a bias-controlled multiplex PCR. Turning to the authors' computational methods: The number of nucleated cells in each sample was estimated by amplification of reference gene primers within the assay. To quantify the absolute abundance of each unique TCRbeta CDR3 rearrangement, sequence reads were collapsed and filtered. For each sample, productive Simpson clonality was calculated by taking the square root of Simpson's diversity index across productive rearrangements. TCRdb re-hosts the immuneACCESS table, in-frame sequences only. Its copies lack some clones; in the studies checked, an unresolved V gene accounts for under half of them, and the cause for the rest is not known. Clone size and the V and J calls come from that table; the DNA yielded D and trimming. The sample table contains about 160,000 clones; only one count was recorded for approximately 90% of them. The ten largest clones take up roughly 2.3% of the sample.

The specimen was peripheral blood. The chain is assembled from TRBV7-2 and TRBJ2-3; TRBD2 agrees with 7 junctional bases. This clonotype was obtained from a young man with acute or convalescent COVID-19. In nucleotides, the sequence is TGTGCCAGCAGCTGGAAACTAGCGTTTACAACAGATACGCAGTATTTT. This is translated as CASSWKLAFTTDTQYF.